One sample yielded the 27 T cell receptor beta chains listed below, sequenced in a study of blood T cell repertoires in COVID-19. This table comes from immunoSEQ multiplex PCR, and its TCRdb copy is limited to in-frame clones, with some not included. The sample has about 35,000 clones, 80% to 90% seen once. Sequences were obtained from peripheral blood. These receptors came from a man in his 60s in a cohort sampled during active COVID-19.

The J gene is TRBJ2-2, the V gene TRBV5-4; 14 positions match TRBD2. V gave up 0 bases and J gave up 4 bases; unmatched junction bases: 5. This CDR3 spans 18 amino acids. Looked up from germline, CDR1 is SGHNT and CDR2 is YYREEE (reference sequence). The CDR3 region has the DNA TGTGCCAGCAGCTTGGGGACTAGCGGGGGGAGGAGCACCGGGGAGCTGTTTTTT. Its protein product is CASSLGTSGGRSTGELFF. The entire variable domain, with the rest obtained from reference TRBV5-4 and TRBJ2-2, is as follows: ETGVTQSPTHLIKTRGQQVTLRCSSQSGHNTVSWYQQALGQGPQFIFQYYREEENGRGNFPPRFSGLQFPNYSSELNVNALELDDSALYLCASSLGTSGGRSTGELFFGEGSRLTVL.

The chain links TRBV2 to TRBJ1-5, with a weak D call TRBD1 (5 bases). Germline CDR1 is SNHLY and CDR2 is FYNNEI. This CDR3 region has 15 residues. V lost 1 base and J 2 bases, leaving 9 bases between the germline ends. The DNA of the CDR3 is TGTGCCAGCAGTGAAGGGGTGGGGCGCAATCAGCCCCAGCATTTT. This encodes CASSEGVGRNQPQHF.

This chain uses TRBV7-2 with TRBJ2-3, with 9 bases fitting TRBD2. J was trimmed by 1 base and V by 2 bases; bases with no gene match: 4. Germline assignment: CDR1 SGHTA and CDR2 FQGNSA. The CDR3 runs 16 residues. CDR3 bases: TGTGCCAGCAGCTTACGGCGGGGGGGTGGCACAGATACGCAGTATTTT. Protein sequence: CASSLRRGGGTDTQYF.

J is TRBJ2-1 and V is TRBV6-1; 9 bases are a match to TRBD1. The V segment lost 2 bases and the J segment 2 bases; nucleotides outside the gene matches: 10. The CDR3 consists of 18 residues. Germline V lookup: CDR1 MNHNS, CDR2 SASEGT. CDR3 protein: CASSEKLGQGLPYNEQFF. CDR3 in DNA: TGTGCCAGCAGTGAAAAGTTGGGACAGGGCTTGCCCTACAATGAGCAGTTCTTC.

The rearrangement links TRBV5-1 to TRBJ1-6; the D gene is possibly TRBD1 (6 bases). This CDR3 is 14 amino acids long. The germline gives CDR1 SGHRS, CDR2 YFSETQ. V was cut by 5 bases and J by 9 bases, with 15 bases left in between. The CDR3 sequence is CASRLGGGSSPLHF. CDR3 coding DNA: TGCGCCAGCAGACTCGGCGGGGGCTCTTCACCCCTCCACTTT.

The CDR3 DNA reads as TGTGCCAGCAGCTTAGGGAGCGGGACCCGCTCCTACAATGAGCAGTTCTTC. Amino acids: CASSLGSGTRSYNEQFF. The chain couples TRBV7-2 to TRBJ2-1, with 7 bases that match TRBD2. This CDR3 is built from 17 residues. The germline gives CDR1 SGHTA, CDR2 FQGNSA. Trimming took 1 base from V and 0 from J; bases not matched to a gene: 6.

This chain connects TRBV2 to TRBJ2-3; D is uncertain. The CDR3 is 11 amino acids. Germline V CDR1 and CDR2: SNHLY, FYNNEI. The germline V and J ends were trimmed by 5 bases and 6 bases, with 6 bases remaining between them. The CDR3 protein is CASSRQDTQYF. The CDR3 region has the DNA TGTGCCAGCAGTCGCCAGGATACGCAGTATTTT.

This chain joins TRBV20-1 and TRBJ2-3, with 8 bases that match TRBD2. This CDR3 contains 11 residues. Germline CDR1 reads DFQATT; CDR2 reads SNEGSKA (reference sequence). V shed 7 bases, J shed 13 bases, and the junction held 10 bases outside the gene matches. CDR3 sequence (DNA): TGCAGTGTTAAGCCGGGGGGGAAAGAGTATTTT. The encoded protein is CSVKPGGKEYF.

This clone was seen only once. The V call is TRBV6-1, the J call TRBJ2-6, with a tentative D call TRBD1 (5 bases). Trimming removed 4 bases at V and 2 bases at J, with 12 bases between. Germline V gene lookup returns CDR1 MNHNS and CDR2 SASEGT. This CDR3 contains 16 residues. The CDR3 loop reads CASSATGTAGANVLTF. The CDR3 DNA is TGTGCCAGCAGTGCCACAGGAACTGCTGGGGCCAACGTCCTGACTTTC.

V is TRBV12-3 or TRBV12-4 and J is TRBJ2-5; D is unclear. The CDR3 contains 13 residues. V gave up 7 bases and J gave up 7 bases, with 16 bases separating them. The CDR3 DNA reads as TGTGCCAGCACGCTAAACGGGTACGGGACCCAGTACTTC. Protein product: CASTLNGYGTQYF.

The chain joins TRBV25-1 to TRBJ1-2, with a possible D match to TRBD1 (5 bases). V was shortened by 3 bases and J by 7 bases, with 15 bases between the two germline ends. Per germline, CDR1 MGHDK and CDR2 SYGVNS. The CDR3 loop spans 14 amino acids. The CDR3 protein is CASSDGQGVGGYTF. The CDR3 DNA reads TGTGCCAGCAGTGATGGGCAGGGTGTGGGTGGCTACACCTTC.

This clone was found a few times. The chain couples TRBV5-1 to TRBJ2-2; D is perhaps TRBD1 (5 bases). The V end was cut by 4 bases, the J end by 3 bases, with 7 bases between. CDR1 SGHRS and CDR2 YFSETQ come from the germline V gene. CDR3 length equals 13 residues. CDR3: CASSTQDTGELFF. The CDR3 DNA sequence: TGCGCCAGCAGCACACAGGACACCGGGGAGCTGTTTTTT.

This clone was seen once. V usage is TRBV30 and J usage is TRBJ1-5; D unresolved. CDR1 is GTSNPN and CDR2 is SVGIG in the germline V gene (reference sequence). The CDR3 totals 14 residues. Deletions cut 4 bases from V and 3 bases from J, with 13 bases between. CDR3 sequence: CAWNDGLPNQPQHF. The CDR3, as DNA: TGTGCCTGGAATGACGGACTCCCCAATCAGCCCCAGCATTTT.

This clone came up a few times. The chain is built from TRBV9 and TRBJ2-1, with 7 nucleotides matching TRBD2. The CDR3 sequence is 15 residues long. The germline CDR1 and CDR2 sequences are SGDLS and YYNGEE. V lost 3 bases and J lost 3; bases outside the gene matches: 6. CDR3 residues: CASSEAGAVYNEQFF. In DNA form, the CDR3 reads TGTGCCAGCAGCGAGGCGGGAGCAGTCTACAATGAGCAGTTCTTC. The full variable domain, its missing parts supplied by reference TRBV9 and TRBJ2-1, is DSGVTQTPKHLITATGQRVTLRCSPRSGDLSVYWYQQSLDQGLQFLIQYYNGEERAKGNILERFSAQQFPDLHSELNLSSLELGDSALYFCASSEAGAVYNEQFFGPGTRLTVL.

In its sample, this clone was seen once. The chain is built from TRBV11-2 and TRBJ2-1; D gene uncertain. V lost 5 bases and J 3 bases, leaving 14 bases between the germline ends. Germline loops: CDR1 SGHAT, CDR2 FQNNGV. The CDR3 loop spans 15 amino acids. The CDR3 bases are TGTGCCAGCAGCCCCCCCGCGGTATTCTACAATGAGCAGTTCTTC. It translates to CASSPPAVFYNEQFF.

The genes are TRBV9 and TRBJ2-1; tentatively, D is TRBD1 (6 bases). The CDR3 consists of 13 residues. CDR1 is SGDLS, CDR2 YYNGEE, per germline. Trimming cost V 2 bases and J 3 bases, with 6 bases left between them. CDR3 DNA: TGTGCCAGCAGCGTGGGACACTACAATGAGCAGTTCTTC. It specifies CASSVGHYNEQFF.

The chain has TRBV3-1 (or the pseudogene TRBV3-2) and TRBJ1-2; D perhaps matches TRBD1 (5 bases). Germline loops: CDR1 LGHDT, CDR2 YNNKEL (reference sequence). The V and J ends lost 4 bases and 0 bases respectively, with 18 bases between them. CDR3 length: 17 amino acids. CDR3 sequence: CASSPSPLTAPNYGYTF. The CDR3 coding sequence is TGTGCCAGCAGCCCCTCCCCCTTGACAGCTCCTAACTATGGCTACACCTTC.

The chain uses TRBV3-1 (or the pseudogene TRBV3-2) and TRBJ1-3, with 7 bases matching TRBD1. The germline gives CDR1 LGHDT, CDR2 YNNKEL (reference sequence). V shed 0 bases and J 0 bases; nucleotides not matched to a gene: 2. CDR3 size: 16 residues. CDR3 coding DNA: TGTGCCAGCAGCCAAGACGGGACAGTCTCTGGAAACACCATATATTTT. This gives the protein CASSQDGTVSGNTIYF.

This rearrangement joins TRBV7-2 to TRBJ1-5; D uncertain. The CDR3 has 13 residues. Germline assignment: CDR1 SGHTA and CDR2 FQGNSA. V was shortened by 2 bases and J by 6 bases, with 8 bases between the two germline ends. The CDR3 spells CASSLNVLQPQHF. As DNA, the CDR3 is TGTGCCAGCAGCTTAAATGTTCTTCAGCCCCAGCATTTT.

The CDR3 nucleotides are TGTGCCAGCAGCTTGCCCAGGGGGCTTAATGAAAAACTGTTTTTT. Protein sequence: CASSLPRGLNEKLFF. V usage is TRBV5-8 and J usage is TRBJ1-4; 8 nucleotides line up with TRBD1. Germline CDR1 reads SGHTS; CDR2 reads YDEGEE. V was clipped by 1 base and J by 4 bases; unmatched bases: 3. The CDR3 length is 15 residues.

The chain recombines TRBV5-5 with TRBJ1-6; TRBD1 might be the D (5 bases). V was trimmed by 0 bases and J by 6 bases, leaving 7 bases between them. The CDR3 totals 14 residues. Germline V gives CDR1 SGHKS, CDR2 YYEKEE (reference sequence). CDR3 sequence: CASSLAGGNSPLHF. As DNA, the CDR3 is TGTGCCAGCAGCTTGGCCGGGGGTAATTCACCCCTCCACTTT. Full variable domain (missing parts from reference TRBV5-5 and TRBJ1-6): DAGVTQSPTHLIKTRGQQVTLRCSPISGHKSVSWYQQVLGQGPQFIFQYYEKEERGRGNFPDRFSARQFPNYSSELNVNALLLGDSALYLCASSLAGGNSPLHFGNGTRLTVT.

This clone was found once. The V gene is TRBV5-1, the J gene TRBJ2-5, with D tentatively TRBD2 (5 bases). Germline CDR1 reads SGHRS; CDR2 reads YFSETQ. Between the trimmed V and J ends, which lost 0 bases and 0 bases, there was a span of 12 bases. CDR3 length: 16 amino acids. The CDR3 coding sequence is TGCGCCAGCAGCTTGGAGCCTAGCAACCACCAAGAGACCCAGTACTTC. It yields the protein CASSLEPSNHQETQYF.

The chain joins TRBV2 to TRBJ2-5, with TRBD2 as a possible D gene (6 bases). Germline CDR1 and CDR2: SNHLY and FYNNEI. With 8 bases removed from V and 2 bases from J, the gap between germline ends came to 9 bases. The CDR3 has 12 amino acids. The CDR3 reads CASGGIQETQYF. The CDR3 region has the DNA TGTGCCAGCGGGGGGATACAAGAGACCCAGTACTTC.

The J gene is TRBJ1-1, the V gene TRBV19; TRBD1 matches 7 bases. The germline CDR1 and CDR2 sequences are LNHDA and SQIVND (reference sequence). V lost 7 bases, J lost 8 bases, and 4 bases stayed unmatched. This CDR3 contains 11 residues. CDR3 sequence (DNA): TGTGCCAGTACCCAGGGACAGGAAGCTTTCTTT. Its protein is CASTQGQEAFF.

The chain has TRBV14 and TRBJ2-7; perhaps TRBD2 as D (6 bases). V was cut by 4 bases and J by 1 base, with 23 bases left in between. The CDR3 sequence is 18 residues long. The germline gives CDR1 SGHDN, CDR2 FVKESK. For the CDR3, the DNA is TGTGCCAGCAGCCCAAGGGCTATTTCTTGGGGGAGGTCCTACGAGCAGTACTTC. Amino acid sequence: CASSPRAISWGRSYEQYF. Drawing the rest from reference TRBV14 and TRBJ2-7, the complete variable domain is EAGVTQFPSHSVIEKGQTVTLRCDPISGHDNLYWYRRVMGKEIKFLLHFVKESKQDESGMPNNRFLAERTGGTYSTLKVQPAELEDSGVYFCASSPRAISWGRSYEQYFGPGTRLTVT.

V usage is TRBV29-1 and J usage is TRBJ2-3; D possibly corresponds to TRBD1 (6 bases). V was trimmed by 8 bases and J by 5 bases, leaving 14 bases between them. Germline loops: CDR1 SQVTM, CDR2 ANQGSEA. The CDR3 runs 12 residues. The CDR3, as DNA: TGCAGCACCAGTGGGGGCCGAGATACGCAGTATTTT. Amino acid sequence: CSTSGGRDTQYF.

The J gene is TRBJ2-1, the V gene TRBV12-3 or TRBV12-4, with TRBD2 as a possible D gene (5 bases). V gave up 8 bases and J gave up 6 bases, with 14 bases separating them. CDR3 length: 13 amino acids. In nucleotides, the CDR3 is TGTGCCAGCTCCCCCATACTAGGCAATGAGCAGTTCTTC. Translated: CASSPILGNEQFF.